This T cell receptor (beta chain) came from a study of CD8 T cells in Susac syndrome. Study conclusions and caveats: As acknowledged by the study, its TCR sequencing and HLA analysis included a relatively small number of individuals.

From blood CD8+ and CD4+ T cells, TCR beta sequences were generated. As for this clonotype: Its target is unknown.

The authors reverse transcribed roughly 0.5 to 1 ug RNA with random hexamers. Amplification of TCR beta CDR3 used immunoSEQ multiplex PCR across 54 Vbeta and 13 Jbeta. TCRdb re-derived calls from the immunoSEQ multiplex PCR reads in MiXCR, one entry per CDR3 protein. The sample holds about 130,000 distinct CDR3 sequences, about 95% seen once. V was trimmed by 1 base and J by 7 bases, leaving 14 bases between them. CDR3 length equals 15 residues. Germline CDR1 KGHSH, CDR2 LQKENI. The sequenced sample was CD4+ T cells from PBMCs. The sequence came from a human donor in good health. The rearrangement joins TRBV18 to TRBJ2-4, with D perhaps matching TRBD2 (6 bases). CDR3 sequence: CASSPQLAPGNIQYF. CDR3 nucleotides: TGTGCCAGCTCACCACAACTAGCCCCGGGTAACATTCAGTACTTC.